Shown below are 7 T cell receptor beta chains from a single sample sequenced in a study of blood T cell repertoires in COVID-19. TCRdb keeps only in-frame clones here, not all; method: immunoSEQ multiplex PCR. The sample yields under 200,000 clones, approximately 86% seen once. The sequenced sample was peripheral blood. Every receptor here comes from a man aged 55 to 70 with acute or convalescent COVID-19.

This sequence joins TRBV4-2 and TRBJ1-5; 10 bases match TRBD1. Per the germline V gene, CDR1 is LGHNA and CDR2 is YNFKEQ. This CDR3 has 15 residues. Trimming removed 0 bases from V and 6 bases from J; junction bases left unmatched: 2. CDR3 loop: CASSQDRTGGQPQHF. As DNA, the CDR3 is TGTGCCAGCAGCCAAGACCGGACAGGGGGTCAGCCCCAGCATTTT.

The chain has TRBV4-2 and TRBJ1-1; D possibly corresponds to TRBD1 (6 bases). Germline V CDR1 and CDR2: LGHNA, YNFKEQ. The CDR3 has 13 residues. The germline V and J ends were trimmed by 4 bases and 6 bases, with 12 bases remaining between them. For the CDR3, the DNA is TGTGCCAGCAGCCCGGCCAGGGGCCCTGAAGCTTTCTTT. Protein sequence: CASSPARGPEAFF.

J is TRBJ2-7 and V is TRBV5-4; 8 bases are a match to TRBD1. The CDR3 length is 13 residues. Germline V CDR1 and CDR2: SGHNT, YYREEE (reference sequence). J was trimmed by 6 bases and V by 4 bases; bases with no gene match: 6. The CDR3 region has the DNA TGTGCCAGCAGCGTGGACAGGGTGGGCGAGCAGTACTTC. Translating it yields CASSVDRVGEQYF.

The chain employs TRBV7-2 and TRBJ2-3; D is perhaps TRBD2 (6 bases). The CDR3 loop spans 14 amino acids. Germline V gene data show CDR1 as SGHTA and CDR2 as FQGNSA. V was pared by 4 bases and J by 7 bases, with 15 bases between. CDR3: CASSSERAGNTQYF. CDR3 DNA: TGTGCCAGCAGCTCTGAGAGGGCGGGAAATACGCAGTATTTT. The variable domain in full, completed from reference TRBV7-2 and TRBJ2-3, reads GAGVSQSPSNKVTEKGKDVELRCDPISGHTALYWYRQSLGQGLEFLIYFQGNSAPDKSGLPSDRFSAERTGGSVSTLTIQRTQQEDSAVYLCASSSERAGNTQYFGPGTRLTVL.

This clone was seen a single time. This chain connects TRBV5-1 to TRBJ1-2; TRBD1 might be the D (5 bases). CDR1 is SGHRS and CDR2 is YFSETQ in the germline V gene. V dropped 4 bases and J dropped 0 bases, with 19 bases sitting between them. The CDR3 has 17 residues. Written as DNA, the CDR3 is TGCGCCAGCAGCCTCCAGGGAGGGGCGAAATCTAACTATGGCTACACCTTC. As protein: CASSLQGGAKSNYGYTF.

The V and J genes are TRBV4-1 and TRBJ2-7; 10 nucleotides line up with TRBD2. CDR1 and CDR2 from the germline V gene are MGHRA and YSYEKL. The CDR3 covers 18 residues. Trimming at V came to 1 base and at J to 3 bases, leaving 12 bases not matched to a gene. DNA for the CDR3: TGCGCCAGCAGCCAAGGGGTGCGGCTAGCGGGAGCCATCTACGAGCAGTACTTC. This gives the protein CASSQGVRLAGAIYEQYF.

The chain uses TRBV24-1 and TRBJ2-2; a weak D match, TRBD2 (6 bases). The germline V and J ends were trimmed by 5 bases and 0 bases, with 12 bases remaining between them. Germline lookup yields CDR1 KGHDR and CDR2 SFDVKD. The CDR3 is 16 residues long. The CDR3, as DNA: TGTGCCACCAGTGGGGTGGGGGAGGCGAACACCGGGGAGCTGTTTTTT. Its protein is CATSGVGEANTGELFF.